Reported below is one T cell receptor beta chain. Its antigen is still unknown. This entry is derived from a study of CD8+ T cells in alopecia areata. Findings and caveats of the study: Scalp repertoires also include resident alphabeta T cells from normal skin.

RNA extraction was followed by reverse transcription into cDNA, which acted as the sequencing template. TCRdb's table, derived via immunoSEQ multiplex PCR, lists solely in-frame clones and lacks some. The sample has approximately 170,000 clones, 50% to 60% seen once. Treatment defined: oral pan-JAK inhibitor, 5-10 mg twice daily. Individuals with alopecia areata gave both lesional scalp punch biopsies and peripheral blood for collection. The CDR3 is 16 residues long. V lost 7 bases to trimming and J lost 3 bases; unmatched junction nucleotides: 10. Per germline, CDR1 MGHRA and CDR2 YSYEKL. The sequence was collected from a human donor with alopecia areata. The chain employs TRBV4-1 and TRBJ2-2; 8 bases map to TRBD1. This sample comprised CD4+ T cells sorted from blood, obtained at week 4, from a patient treated with tofacitinib. The CDR3 sequence is CASTRIGTGYTGELFF. Here the CDR3 DNA reads TGCGCCAGCACTAGGATCGGGACAGGATACACCGGGGAGCTGTTTTTT.